This T cell receptor beta chain was retrieved from a study of graft-versus-host responses after intestinal transplantation. At the level of the study: Multivisceral, liver-intestinal, or isolated intestinal grafts went to recipients. Every recipient underwent anti-thymocyte globulin induction, then tacrolimus and steroids for two to four years. Regarding the study as a whole: Patients who carried graft-donor T cell macrochimerism also had high graft-versus-host to host-versus-graft clonal ratios in their allografts.

Profiling relied on immunoSEQ multiplex PCR, and the TCRdb table lists in-frame clones only, not all of them. The data contain about 50,000 clones, around 90% of them singletons. Trimming removed 4 bases from V and 2 bases from J, with 14 bases in between. The CDR3 totals 15 residues. The V gene's germline CDR1 is SGHRS and CDR2 YFSETQ. Turning to this clone: Its specificity is not known.

This clonotype originated in a human donor who was the organ donor for an intestinal transplant. Specimen: unstimulated CD4+ T cells sorted from spleen or lymph node cells, collected before transplant. The chain uses TRBV5-1 and TRBJ2-3, with a possible D match to TRBD2 (6 bases). The CDR3 sequence: CASSKSSASTDTQYF. DNA of the CDR3: TGCGCCAGCAGCAAGTCTAGCGCCTCCACAGATACGCAGTATTTT.